Shown below are 18 T cell receptor beta chains from a single sample sequenced in a study of blood T cell repertoires in COVID-19. The table came from immunoSEQ multiplex PCR; TCRdb's copy has only in-frame clones and leaves some out. Of 110,000 or so clones listed, roughly 80% are singletons. Sequencing used peripheral blood. These receptors were collected from a woman between 35 and 50 years old with acute or convalescent COVID-19.

V is TRBV27 and J is TRBJ2-7, with a tentative D call TRBD2 (6 bases). V gave up 7 bases and J gave up 2 bases, with 12 bases separating them. Germline V gene sequence: CDR1 MNHEY, CDR2 SMNVEV (reference sequence). The CDR3 has 13 residues. CDR3 DNA: TGTGCCAGCAAATCGGGGGTAACCTACGAGCAGTACTTC. Translation gives CASKSGVTYEQYF.

V is TRBV5-1 and J is TRBJ2-3; D is uncertain. Trimming removed 0 bases from V and 6 bases from J, with 14 bases in between. CDR3 size: 15 residues. Germline assignment: CDR1 SGHRS and CDR2 YFSETQ. The CDR3, as DNA: TGCGCCAGCAGCTTGGGACTTTCCCATGCTGATACGCAGTATTTT. Its protein is CASSLGLSHADTQYF.

The rearrangement joins TRBV7-2 to TRBJ2-7; 9 bases align to TRBD1. The CDR3 runs 15 residues. Germline-derived CDR1 and CDR2 are SGHTA and FQGNSA. The V and J ends lost 5 bases and 1 base, in that order; junction bases with no gene match: 6. CDR3 in DNA: TGTGCCAGCAGCCCCCGGGACAGGGCGTCCTACGAGCAGTACTTC. Translating it yields CASSPRDRASYEQYF.

This chain uses TRBV29-1 with TRBJ1-1; 7 positions agree with TRBD1. Looked up from germline, CDR1 is SQVTM and CDR2 is ANQGSEA. Losses at the gene ends were 1 base for V and 5 bases for J; bases not matched to a gene: 13. The CDR3 extends over 16 amino acids. The CDR3: CSVEVRSTGRGTEAFF. The CDR3 bases are TGCAGCGTTGAAGTCCGGTCGACAGGGCGGGGAACTGAAGCTTTCTTT.

The chain couples TRBV3-1 (or the pseudogene TRBV3-2) to TRBJ2-7; TRBD1 might be the D (6 bases). This CDR3 has 15 amino acids. V lost 3 bases and J 1 base, leaving 13 bases between the germline ends. Germline loops: CDR1 LGHDT, CDR2 YNNKEL (reference sequence). CDR3 residues: CASSHQGRKSYEQYF. The CDR3 region has the DNA TGTGCCAGCAGCCACCAGGGGCGTAAGTCCTACGAGCAGTACTTC.

This clone was detected only once. The chain has TRBV27 and TRBJ2-3, with TRBD2 identical over 12 bases. J gave up 6 bases and V 7 bases, and 5 bases lay outside the gene matches. The CDR3 has 14 residues. CDR1 is MNHEY and CDR2 is SMNVEV in the germline V gene (reference sequence). CDR3 in amino acids: CASTLTSGGDTQYF. The CDR3 nucleotides are TGTGCCAGCACTCTGACTAGCGGGGGTGATACGCAGTATTTT.

This clone was observed once. The gene calls are TRBV4-1 and TRBJ2-1; weak D call: TRBD1 (5 bases). CDR1 is MGHRA and CDR2 is YSYEKL in the germline V gene. V lost 0 bases and J lost 9, with 15 bases in between. This CDR3 is built from 15 residues. The CDR3: CASSQELYRGSEQFF. CDR3 sequence (DNA): TGCGCCAGCAGCCAAGAATTGTATAGGGGCAGTGAGCAGTTCTTC.

The rearrangement uses TRBV5-1 and TRBJ1-2, with 9 bases lining up with TRBD1. The J segment lost 4 bases and the V segment lost 3 bases, leaving 13 bases of the junction unmatched. Germline CDR1 and CDR2: SGHRS and YFSETQ. The CDR3 contains 17 residues. The CDR3 region has the DNA TGCGCCAGCAGCTGGAGGACAGGGGAAGGGGCGCTCTATGGCTACACCTTC. This sequence encodes CASSWRTGEGALYGYTF.

Here the CDR3 DNA reads TGTGCCACCAGCAGAGGGGGGGACAGGGTCCGAGATACGCAGTATTTT. It encodes CATSRGGDRVRDTQYF. The chain combines TRBV15 with TRBJ2-3; TRBD1 agrees at 9 bases. V lost 1 base, J lost 5 bases, and 7 bases stayed unmatched. Germline V lookup: CDR1 LNHNV, CDR2 YYDKDF (reference sequence). The CDR3 totals 16 residues.

On this clone: Other nucleotide sequences from this sample produce the same CDR3. CDR3 nucleotides: TGTGCCAGCTCCCAATCGGGACAGGGCCAGCCCCAGCATTTT. This sequence encodes CASSQSGQGQPQHF. The chain combines TRBV18 with TRBJ1-5; 9 nucleotides align to TRBD1. Germline-derived CDR1 and CDR2 are KGHSH and LQKENI. The J segment lost 7 bases and the V segment lost 6 bases, leaving 7 bases of the junction unmatched. This CDR3 contains 14 residues.

In nucleotides, the CDR3 is TGTGCCAGCAGCTTAGCGCTATATGAGACCCAGTACTTC. Amino acids: CASSLALYETQYF. This chain connects TRBV7-9 to TRBJ2-5; D ambiguous. Trimming cost V 0 bases and J 5 bases, with 7 bases left between them. The germline V gene encodes CDR1 SEHNR and CDR2 FQNEAQ (reference sequence). This CDR3 is 13 amino acids long. The entire variable domain, with the rest obtained from reference TRBV7-9 and TRBJ2-5, is as follows: DTGVSQNPRHKITKRGQNVTFRCDPISEHNRLYWYRQTLGQGPEFLTYFQNEAQLEKSRLLSDRFSAERPKGSFSTLEIQRTEQGDSAMYLCASSLALYETQYFGPGTRLLVL.

The rearrangement joins TRBV7-2 to TRBJ2-7; no reliable D call. Germline CDR1 SGHTA, CDR2 FQGNSA. The CDR3 runs 13 residues. Trimming cost V 5 bases and J 3 bases, with 11 bases left between them. The CDR3 is CASSARQYYEQYF. The CDR3 nucleotides read TGTGCCAGCAGCGCACGACAATACTACGAGCAGTACTTC.

V gene TRBV15 combines with J gene TRBJ2-3, with D possibly being TRBD1 (5 bases). Germline loops: CDR1 LNHNV, CDR2 YYDKDF (reference sequence). CDR3 length: 16 amino acids. The V gene lost 0 bases and the J gene lost 1 base, with 11 bases spanning the gap. The DNA for the CDR3 is TGTGCCACCAGCAGAGAGAAGGGGCAGGGCACAGATACGCAGTATTTT. It codes for CATSREKGQGTDTQYF.

This chain joins TRBV18 and TRBJ1-3; 7 bases are a match to TRBD1. The V gene's germline CDR1 is KGHSH and CDR2 LQKENI. The V gene end was trimmed by 4 bases and the J gene end by 10 bases; junction bases not matched to a gene: 13. There are 15 residues in the CDR3. The CDR3 DNA is TGTGCCAGCTCACTCGGGGACAGCGCCGGATCGACCATATATTTT. As protein: CASSLGDSAGSTIYF. Full variable domain (missing parts from reference TRBV18 and TRBJ1-3): NAGVMQNPRHLVRRRGQEARLRCSPMKGHSHVYWYRQLPEEGLKFMVYLQKENIIDESGMPKERFSAEFPKEGPSILRIQQVVRGDSAAYFCASSLGDSAGSTIYFGEGSWLTVV.

The chain recombines TRBV6-5 with TRBJ2-1, with D perhaps matching TRBD2 (5 bases). Trimming cost V 6 bases and J 10 bases, with 16 bases left between them. CDR3 size: 13 residues. CDR1 MNHEY and CDR2 SVGAGI come from the germline V gene. In nucleotides, the CDR3 is TGTGCCAGCAGCCTCGACCGGGGAAAAGAGCAGTTCTTC. Amino acid sequence: CASSLDRGKEQFF.

This chain connects TRBV24-1 to TRBJ2-7; the match to TRBD2 covers 7 bases. Looked up from germline, CDR1 is KGHDR and CDR2 is SFDVKD. The CDR3 runs 17 residues. Trimming removed 5 bases from V and 3 bases from J; junction bases left unmatched: 15. The CDR3 DNA sequence: TGTGCCACCAGTGCCGCGGAACACGGGGGAGGGAGCTACGAGCAGTACTTC. Translation: CATSAAEHGGGSYEQYF.

The chain links TRBV7-8 to TRBJ1-1; 10 nucleotides agree with TRBD1. The germline CDR1 and CDR2 sequences are SGHVS and FQNEAQ. J lost 5 bases, V lost 3 bases, and 6 bases had no gene match. This CDR3 comprises 15 residues. The CDR3 DNA sequence: TGTGCCAGCAGCTTCAGGACAGGGGGAGAAACTGAAGCTTTCTTT. Protein: CASSFRTGGETEAFF.

Concerning this clone itself: This sample also contains other DNA sequences that code for the same CDR3. V gene TRBV18 combines with J gene TRBJ1-1; D gene uncertain. CDR1 is KGHSH, CDR2 LQKENI, per germline. Trimming removed 3 bases at V and 1 base at J, with 9 bases between. The CDR3 consists of 14 residues. In DNA form, the CDR3 reads TGTGCCAGCTCACCTGACCAGGAGAACACTGAAGCTTTCTTT. Encoded protein: CASSPDQENTEAFF.